The 13 T cell receptor beta chains below were found in one sample sequenced in a study of control samples from healthy donors and cancer patients. TCRdb's copy holds only in-frame clones and misses some; the assay was immunoSEQ multiplex PCR. The data hold about 160,000 clones, with less than 95% observed a single time. The material sequenced was PBMCs. The receptor set was obtained from a man in his sixties with colorectal cancer.

The chain joins TRBV5-1 to TRBJ1-1; D ambiguous. Trimming removed 4 bases from V and 2 bases from J, with 9 bases in between. The V gene's germline CDR1 is SGHRS and CDR2 YFSETQ. CDR3 length: 13 amino acids. The CDR3 sequence: CASSRDGNTEAFF. The CDR3 coding sequence is TGCGCCAGCAGCCGAGACGGTAACACTGAAGCTTTCTTT.

The rearrangement joins TRBV21-1 to TRBJ1-1; the tabulated D call, TRBD1, remains unverified against the DNA. TRBV21-1 is a known pseudogene. The CDR3 has 14 amino acids. The CDR3 spells CASGDSRENTEAFF. CDR3 DNA: TGTGCCAGCGGCGACAGTAGGGAGAACACTGAAGCTTTCTTT.

The chain's CDR3 is CASSEVATEAFF. In nucleotides, the CDR3 is TGTGCCAGCAGTGAAGTAGCTACTGAAGCTTTCTTT. This rearrangement joins TRBV6-1 to TRBJ1-1, with no clear D. Germline V gene data show CDR1 as MNHNS and CDR2 as SASEGT. The CDR3 runs 12 residues. V was shortened by 1 base and J by 5 bases, with 5 bases between the two germline ends.

The rearrangement joins TRBV18 to TRBJ2-3; TRBD2 agrees at 9 bases. The length of the CDR3 is 16 residues. The V segment lost 3 bases and the J segment 1 base; nucleotides outside the gene matches: 5. Germline V gene lookup returns CDR1 KGHSH and CDR2 LQKENI. In DNA form, the CDR3 reads TGTGCCAGCTCACCGAGTAGCGGGGGCCGCACAGATACGCAGTATTTT. This translates into CASSPSSGGRTDTQYF. The full variable domain, in which reference TRBV18 and TRBJ2-3 provide the parts outside the CDR3, is NAGVMQNPRHLVRRRGQEARLRCSPMKGHSHVYWYRQLPEEGLKFMVYLQKENIIDESGMPKERFSAEFPKEGPSILRIQQVVRGDSAAYFCASSPSSGGRTDTQYFGPGTRLTVL.

The V and J genes are TRBV12-3 or TRBV12-4 and TRBJ1-1; 7 nucleotides agree with TRBD1. The junction had 5 bases not matched to a gene; V was cut back by 6 bases and J by 4 bases. The CDR3 is 13 residues long. As DNA, the CDR3 is TGTGCCAGCAGCCCCACAGGGGTCACTGAAGCTTTCTTT. This gives the protein CASSPTGVTEAFF.

The V call is TRBV7-8, the J call TRBJ2-1; D is unresolved. V was clipped by 1 base and J by 5 bases, with 9 bases between them. This CDR3 contains 14 residues. Germline assignment: CDR1 SGHVS and CDR2 FQNEAQ. Here the CDR3 DNA reads TGTGCCAGCAGCTTAGAGGGTCCCCACAATGAGCAGTTCTTC. Its protein product is CASSLEGPHNEQFF.

The chain employs TRBV12-3 or TRBV12-4 and TRBJ1-4; no reliable D call. V was clipped by 5 bases and J by 8 bases, with 12 bases between them. The length of the CDR3 is 13 residues. The CDR3 sequence is CASSPTAGEKLFF. The CDR3 bases are TGTGCCAGCAGTCCCACGGCGGGGGAAAAACTGTTTTTT.

This clone appeared once. The junction and the germline gene differ at one end; a read error may be behind it. The chain links TRBV7-9 to TRBJ2-2; unclear D gene. The CDR3 is made up of 12 amino acids. CDR1 and CDR2 from the germline V gene are SEHNR and FQNEAQ (reference sequence). CDR3 bases: TGTGCCAGCAGCTCGAATACCGGGGAGCTGTTTTTT. It encodes CASSSNTGELFF.

A note on this clone: A read error may produce the germline difference seen at one junction end. V usage is TRBV6-6 and J usage is TRBJ2-5, with D uncertain. The CDR3 has 14 amino acids. Germline V lookup: CDR1 MNHNY, CDR2 SVGAGI (reference sequence). The CDR3 DNA reads as TGTGCCAGCAGTCCCCCCACGAAAGCAGCACCAAGTGACTTC. It encodes CASSPPTKAAPSDF.

The chain carries TRBV30 and TRBJ2-4, with 7 bases aligning to TRBD2. Germline trimming cut 3 bases from V and 3 bases from J; bases unmatched to any gene: 14. This CDR3 is built from 17 residues. Per the germline V gene, CDR1 is GTSNPN and CDR2 is SVGIG (reference sequence). The CDR3 sequence: CAWSEGGGFLIKNIQYF. The CDR3 DNA is TGTGCCTGGAGCGAGGGCGGGGGTTTCTTGATCAAAAACATTCAGTACTTC.

The V call is TRBV30, the J call TRBJ1-5, with D tentatively TRBD1 (6 bases). The CDR3 is 13 residues long. V was trimmed by 3 bases and J by 6 bases, leaving 12 bases between them. The germline V gene has CDR1 GTSNPN and CDR2 SVGIG (reference sequence). The CDR3 protein is CAWSREGVQPQHF. The CDR3 DNA reads TGTGCCTGGAGCCGGGAGGGGGTTCAGCCCCAGCATTTT.

V usage is TRBV18 and J usage is TRBJ2-2; D is possibly TRBD2 (6 bases). The CDR3 covers 15 residues. Trimming removed 2 bases from V and 3 bases from J, with 10 bases in between. Germline loops: CDR1 KGHSH, CDR2 LQKENI. CDR3 sequence: CASSPILAHTGELFF. Written as DNA, the CDR3 is TGTGCCAGCTCACCAATCCTAGCGCACACCGGGGAGCTGTTTTTT.

This sequence joins TRBV5-4 and TRBJ1-6; a possible D gene is TRBD1 (5 bases). The CDR3 has 16 residues. Looked up from germline, CDR1 is SGHNT and CDR2 is YYREEE (reference sequence). Between the trimmed V and J ends, which lost 4 bases and 6 bases, there was a span of 17 bases. CDR3 DNA sequence: TGTGCCAGCAGCATTCGAGACAGAACCTTTAATTCACCCCTCCACTTT. It codes for CASSIRDRTFNSPLHF. The whole variable domain, remainder taken from reference TRBV5-4 and TRBJ1-6, is ETGVTQSPTHLIKTRGQQVTLRCSSQSGHNTVSWYQQALGQGPQFIFQYYREEENGRGNFPPRFSGLQFPNYSSELNVNALELDDSALYLCASSIRDRTFNSPLHFGNGTRLTVT.